This note documents a single T cell receptor beta chain sequence. A junction boundary mismatches the germline segment, possibly from a read error. The CDR3 is 11 amino acids. Per germline, CDR1 SGHTA and CDR2 FQGNSA. The sample comes from a study of CD8+ T cells in alopecia areata. TCR sequencing used cDNA made by reverse transcription of extracted RNA. Clones were read by immunoSEQ multiplex PCR, and TCRdb kept only the in-frame ones, dropping some. The table records some 180,000 clones, 63% of them present only once. The clonotype originates from a human donor with alopecia areata. This material consisted of CD4+ T cells sorted from blood, taken at week 0. V and J are TRBV7-2 and TRBJ1-2, with 9 bases aligning to TRBD1. DNA of the CDR3: TGTGCCAGCAGCTCCGGACAGGGGAAGATCTTC. It codes for CASSSGQGKIF.